The present TCR beta chain was sequenced within a study of T cell repertoires in cytomegalovirus infection. About the study: Public TCR beta signatures marked donors with CMV infection and the matching HLA.

The CDR3 contains 15 residues. V dropped 4 bases and J dropped 5 bases, with 18 bases sitting between them. Germline-derived CDR1 and CDR2 are MGHRA and YSYEKL. One entry per CDR3 protein, called by TCRdb with MiXCR from the reads. The sample holds hundreds of thousands of distinct CDR3 sequences, about a sixth seen once. Concerning this clonotype: The antigen remains unidentified.

Findings of the study overall: The study found HLA-C-restricted CMV-specific TCR beta clonotypes dominating the ex vivo response.

Sequencing was performed on PBMCs. The receptor was isolated from a human donor in good health (CMV status not recorded). Some clones in this sample may be carry-over from other donors' samples. This chain links TRBV4-1 with TRBJ2-7, with D possibly matching TRBD1 (5 bases). CDR3 in amino acids: CASSLQVQGGDEQYF. For the CDR3, the DNA is TGCGCCAGCAGCCTCCAGGTCCAGGGCGGAGACGAGCAGTACTTC.